Listed below are T cell receptor beta chains from one sample, sequenced in a study of cytomegalovirus exposure and HLA in healthy donors. Profiling relied on immunoSEQ multiplex PCR, and the TCRdb table lists in-frame clones only, not all of them. The sample contains some 150,000 clones, 60% to 85% of which appear only once. The material sequenced was PBMCs. All receptors derive from a middle-aged man in good health and CMV-seropositive. Each CDR3 is given with its conserved first and last residue. Fields, in order: J gene, clone size, D gene, CDR3 length, V gene, CDR3 DNA, CDR3 protein. A D gene is named only where the DNA matches it firmly. Some rows mark clone size as missing; the rest say once, few, many or name a class of expanded clone.

TRBJ2-7 | - | TRBD2 | 15 | TRBV7-2 | TGTGCCAGCAGCTTAGGCTTCGCGGGGGGCTACGAGCAGTACTTC | CASSLGFAGGYEQYF
TRBJ2-1 | - | TRBD2 | 15 | TRBV7-2 | TGTGCCAGCAGCCCGACTAGCGGGAGGGTAAATGAGCAGTTCTTC | CASSPTSGRVNEQFF
TRBJ2-3 | - | - | 12 | TRBV28 | TGTGCCAGCAGTTTCTCTGCAGATACGCAGTATTTT | CASSFSADTQYF
TRBJ2-7 | - | - | 15 | TRBV7-9 | TGTGCCAGCAGCACGGAGGGACAGTTCCACTACGAGCAGTACTTC | CASSTEGQFHYEQYF
TRBJ1-1 | - | - | 14 | TRBV19 | TGTGCCAGTAGGAGGATGACAGGCGACCTTGAAGCTTTCTTT | CASRRMTGDLEAFF
TRBJ2-7 | - | TRBD1 | 15 | TRBV10-3 | TGTGCCATCAGTGGTACCGGGACAGGGTTCTCCGAGCAGTACTTC | CAISGTGTGFSEQYF
TRBJ2-5 | - | - | 13 | TRBV5-6 | TGTGCCAGCACCTCTTCCCTACCAGAGACCCAGTACTTC | CASTSSLPETQYF
TRBJ2-7 | few | - | 12 | TRBV18 | TGTGCCAGCTCACCGGACAGCGCCGAGCAGTACTTC | CASSPDSAEQYF
TRBJ1-2 | - | TRBD1 | 14 | TRBV6-1 | TGTGCCAGCAGTGAAATTCCCGACAGGGATGGCTACACCTTC | CASSEIPDRDGYTF
TRBJ2-7 | - | TRBD1 | 15 | TRBV7-9 | TGTGCCAGCAGCTTAGACGGGGACAGAACCTACGAGCAGTACTTC | CASSLDGDRTYEQYF
TRBJ1-2 | - | - | 19 | TRBV21-1 | TGTGCCAGCAGCCAATCCCTACCGGGACAACCCCCCTTAGAATATGGCTACACCTTC | CASSQSLPGQPPLEYGYTF
TRBJ2-1 | once | - | 14 | TRBV7-8 | TGTGCCAGCAGCTTAGGTATACGGTACAATGAGCAGTTCTTC | CASSLGIRYNEQFF
TRBJ1-3 | - | - | 14 | TRBV5-1 | TGCGCCAGCAGCTTCGGCGGCTCTGGAAACACCATATATTTT | CASSFGGSGNTIYF
TRBJ1-6 | - | - | 14 | TRBV7-9 | TGTTCCAGCAGCTTAGACAGTGCGCATTCACCCCTCCACTTT | CSSSLDSAHSPLHF
TRBJ2-4 | - | TRBD2 | 16 | TRBV6-6 | TGTGCCAGCAGCAGACTAGCGGGAGGGACTAACAACATTCAGTACTTC | CASSRLAGGTNNIQYF